This TCR beta chain stems from a study of CXCR3-negative and CXCR3-positive naive CD8 T cells. Points on this clonotype: The antigen remains unidentified.

Study-wide results and limits: Similar TRBV-TRBJ gene usage was seen in naive CXCR3-negative and CXCR3-positive cells, but not in memory cells.

The V gene's germline CDR1 is LNHDA and CDR2 SQIVND (reference sequence). The CDR3 has 17 amino acids. The study made its TRB cDNA libraries by 5' RACE, adding UMI labels. TCRdb reprocessed the 5' RACE reads, keeping one entry per CDR3 protein, no DNA. The data show about 53,000 distinct CDR3 sequences, and the top ten clones hold around 0.4%. This receptor was identified in a human donor in good health. Some clones in this sample may be carry-over from other donors' samples. This sequence joins TRBV19 and TRBJ2-6; TCRdb gives TRBD1 as the D gene, but with no DNA this cannot be confirmed. Source material: naive CXCR3- CD8+ T cells from blood. The subset is: CD45RO-CCR7+CD27+CD95- naive CD8+ T cells lacking CXCR3 (TNR3-). CDR3 sequence: CASRPGDSSSGANVLTF.